A single count supports the clone carrying this T cell receptor (beta chain). Libraries were prepared by immunoSEQ multiplex PCR; TCRdb keeps only in-frame clonotypes and omits some of them. This repertoire shows a few hundred thousand clones, approximately 82% found once; its top ten account for roughly 2%. The sample originates from a study of blood T cell repertoires in COVID-19. CDR1 and CDR2 from the germline V gene are SNHLY and FYNNEI. V shed 6 bases, J shed 0 bases, and the junction held 6 bases outside the gene matches. The CDR3 is made up of 15 amino acids. The rearrangement joins TRBV2 to TRBJ2-3, with 7 bases matching TRBD1. This clonotype was sampled from a man aged 25-40 years who had recovered from COVID-19. The sequenced material came from peripheral blood. DNA of the CDR3: TGTGCCAGCAGACAACCACAGGGGAGCACAGATACGCAGTATTTT. It translates to CASRQPQGSTDTQYF.